The clone carrying this T cell receptor (beta chain) has just a few counts. As yet, its antigen is unknown. The data derive from a study of beta chain features in type 1 diabetes. Since all of the isolated RNA was reverse transcribed, expressed TCRB transcripts were what got sequenced. Here immunoSEQ multiplex PCR was the method, and the copy in TCRdb shows in-frame clones only, minus some. The data contain approximately 470,000 clones, around 28% of them seen just once; the ten biggest clones take up around 0.065%. General observations from the study: Patients with type 1 diabetes carried fewer insertions and had more deletions at their VDJ junctions. Shortening of TCRB CDR3s, moderate but significant, appeared in all four CD4+ subsets of Type 1 diabetes patients. HLA influence on TCRB rearrangement stayed unresolved here. A potential PCR bias toward shorter templates would be equal in patient and control samples.

The germline CDR1 and CDR2 sequences are SGHNT and YYREEE (reference sequence). The CDR3 is 16 amino acids. Unmatched junction bases numbered 5, after V lost 4 bases and J lost 0 bases. This sequence joins TRBV5-4 and TRBJ2-2; TRBD2 aligns across 8 bases. The origin of this receptor is a man between 18 and 35 years old in good health. Source material: naive CD4+ T cells from blood. For the CDR3, the DNA is TGTGCCAGCAGCCCCCGGGGGGGGCCGAACACCGGGGAGCTGTTTTTT. Residues: CASSPRGGPNTGELFF.